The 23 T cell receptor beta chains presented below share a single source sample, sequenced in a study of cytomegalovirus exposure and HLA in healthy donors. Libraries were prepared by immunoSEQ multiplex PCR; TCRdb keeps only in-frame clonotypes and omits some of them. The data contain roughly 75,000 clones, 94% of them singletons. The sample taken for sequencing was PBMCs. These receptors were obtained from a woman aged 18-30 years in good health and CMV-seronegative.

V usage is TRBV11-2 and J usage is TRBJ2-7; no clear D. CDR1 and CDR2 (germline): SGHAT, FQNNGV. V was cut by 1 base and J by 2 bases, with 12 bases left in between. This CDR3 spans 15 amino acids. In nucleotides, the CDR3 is TGTGCCAGCAGCTTAGGAGCAACCCCTGCCTACGAGCAGTACTTC. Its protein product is CASSLGATPAYEQYF.

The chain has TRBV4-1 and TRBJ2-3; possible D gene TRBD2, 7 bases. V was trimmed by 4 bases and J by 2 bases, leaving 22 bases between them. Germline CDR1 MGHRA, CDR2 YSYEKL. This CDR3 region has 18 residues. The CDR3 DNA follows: TGCGCCAGCAGCCTCTACGAGGGGGGGGGCTCCCTCACAGATACGCAGTATTTT. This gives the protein CASSLYEGGGSLTDTQYF.

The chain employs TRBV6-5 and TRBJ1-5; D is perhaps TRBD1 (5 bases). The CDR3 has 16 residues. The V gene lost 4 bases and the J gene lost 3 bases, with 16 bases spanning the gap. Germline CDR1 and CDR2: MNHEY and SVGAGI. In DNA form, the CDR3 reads TGTGCCAGCAGTTTTTCGGCGGGACTCCCCAATCAGCCCCAGCATTTT. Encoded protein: CASSFSAGLPNQPQHF.

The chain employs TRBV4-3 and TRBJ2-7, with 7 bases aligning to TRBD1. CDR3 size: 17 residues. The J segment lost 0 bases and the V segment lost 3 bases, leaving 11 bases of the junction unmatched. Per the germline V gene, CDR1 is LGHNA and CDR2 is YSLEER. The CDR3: CASSQHSSGTDSYEQYF. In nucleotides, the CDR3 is TGCGCCAGCAGCCAGCACTCCTCCGGGACAGACTCCTACGAGCAGTACTTC.

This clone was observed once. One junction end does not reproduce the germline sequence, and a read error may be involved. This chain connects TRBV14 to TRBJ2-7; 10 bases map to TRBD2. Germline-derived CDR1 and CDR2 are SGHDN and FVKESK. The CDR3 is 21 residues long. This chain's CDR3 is CASTQEWRSGRAFDPRYEQYF. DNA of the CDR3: TGTGCCAGCACCCAAGAATGGAGAAGCGGGAGGGCCTTTGATCCAAGGTACGAGCAGTACTTC.

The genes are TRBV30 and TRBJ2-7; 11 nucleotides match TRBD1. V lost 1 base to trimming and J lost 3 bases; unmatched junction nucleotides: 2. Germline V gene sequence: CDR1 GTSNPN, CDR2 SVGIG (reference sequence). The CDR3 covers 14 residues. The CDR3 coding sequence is TGTGCCTGGAGTGCAGGGACAGGGGGCTACGAGCAGTACTTC. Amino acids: CAWSAGTGGYEQYF.

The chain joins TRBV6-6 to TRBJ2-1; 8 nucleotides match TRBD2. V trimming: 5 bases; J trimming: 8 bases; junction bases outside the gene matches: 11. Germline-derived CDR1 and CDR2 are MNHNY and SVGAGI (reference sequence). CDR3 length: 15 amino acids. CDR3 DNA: TGTGCCAGCAGTCCTGTCGGGGGGGAGGCGGATGAGCAGTTCTTC. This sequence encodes CASSPVGGEADEQFF.

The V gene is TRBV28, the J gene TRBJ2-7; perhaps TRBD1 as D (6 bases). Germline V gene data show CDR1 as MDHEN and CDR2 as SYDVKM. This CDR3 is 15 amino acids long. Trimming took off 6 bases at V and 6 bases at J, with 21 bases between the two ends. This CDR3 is CASRTAGAPVFEQYF. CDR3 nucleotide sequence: TGTGCCAGCAGGACCGCAGGGGCTCCGGTCTTCGAGCAGTACTTC.

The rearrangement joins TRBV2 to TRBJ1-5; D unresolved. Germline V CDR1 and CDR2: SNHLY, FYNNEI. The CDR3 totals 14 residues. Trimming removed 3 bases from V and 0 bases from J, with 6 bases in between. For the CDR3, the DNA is TGTGCCAGCAGTGAGTTAGCTAGCAATCAGCCCCAGCATTTT. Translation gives CASSELASNQPQHF.

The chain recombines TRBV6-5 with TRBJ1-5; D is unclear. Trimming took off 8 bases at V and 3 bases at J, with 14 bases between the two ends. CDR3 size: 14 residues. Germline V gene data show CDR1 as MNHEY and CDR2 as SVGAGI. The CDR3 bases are TGTGCCAGCGCCCTCGCCAGGTACAATCAGCCCCAGCATTTT. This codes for CASALARYNQPQHF.

The CDR3 DNA follows: TGTGCCTGGACCACCCTAGCGGAGTCCTACGAGCAGTACTTC. This translates into CAWTTLAESYEQYF. This chain links TRBV30 with TRBJ2-7; TRBD2 matches 7 bases. Germline V gene data show CDR1 as GTSNPN and CDR2 as SVGIG (reference sequence). The CDR3 covers 14 residues. Losses at the gene ends were 4 bases for V and 1 base for J; bases not matched to a gene: 7.

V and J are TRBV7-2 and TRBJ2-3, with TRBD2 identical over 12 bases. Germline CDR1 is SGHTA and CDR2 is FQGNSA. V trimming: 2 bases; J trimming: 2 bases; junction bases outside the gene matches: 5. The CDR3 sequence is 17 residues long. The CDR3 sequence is CASSLTGLAGYTDTQYF. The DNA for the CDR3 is TGTGCCAGCAGCTTAACAGGACTAGCGGGGTACACAGATACGCAGTATTTT.

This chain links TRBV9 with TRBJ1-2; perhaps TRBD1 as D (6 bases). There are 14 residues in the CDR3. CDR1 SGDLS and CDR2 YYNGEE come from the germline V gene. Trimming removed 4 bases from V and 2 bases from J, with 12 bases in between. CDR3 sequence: CASSYYTGNYGYTF. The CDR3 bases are TGTGCCAGCAGCTATTATACAGGGAACTATGGCTACACCTTC.

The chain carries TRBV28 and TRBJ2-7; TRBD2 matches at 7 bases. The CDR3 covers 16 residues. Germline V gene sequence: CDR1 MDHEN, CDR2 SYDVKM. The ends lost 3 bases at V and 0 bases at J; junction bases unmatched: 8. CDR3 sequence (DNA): TGTGCCAGCAGTTTGTGGGTAGCGGGTAGCTCCTACGAGCAGTACTTC. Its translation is CASSLWVAGSSYEQYF.

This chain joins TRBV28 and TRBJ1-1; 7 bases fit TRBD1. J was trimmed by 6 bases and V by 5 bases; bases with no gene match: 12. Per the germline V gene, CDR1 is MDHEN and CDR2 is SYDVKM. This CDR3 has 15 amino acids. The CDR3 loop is CASSILTGRQAEAFF. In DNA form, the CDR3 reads TGTGCCAGCAGTATTCTGACAGGGCGTCAGGCTGAAGCTTTCTTT.

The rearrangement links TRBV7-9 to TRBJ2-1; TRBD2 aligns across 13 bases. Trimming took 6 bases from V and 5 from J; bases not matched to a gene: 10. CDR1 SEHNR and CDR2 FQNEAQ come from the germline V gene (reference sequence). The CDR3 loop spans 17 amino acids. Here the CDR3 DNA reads TGTGCCAGCAGTTGGATAGGACTAGCGGGGGAACACAATGAGCAGTTCTTC. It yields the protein CASSWIGLAGEHNEQFF.

CDR3 amino acids: CAWSRGSGANVLTF. CDR3 bases: TGTGCCTGGAGCAGGGGGTCTGGGGCCAACGTCCTGACTTTC. The rearrangement uses TRBV30 and TRBJ2-6, with 7 bases matching TRBD1. CDR3 length: 14 residues. Trimming removed 3 bases from V and 1 base from J; junction bases left unmatched: 0. Germline CDR1 and CDR2: GTSNPN and SVGIG (reference sequence).

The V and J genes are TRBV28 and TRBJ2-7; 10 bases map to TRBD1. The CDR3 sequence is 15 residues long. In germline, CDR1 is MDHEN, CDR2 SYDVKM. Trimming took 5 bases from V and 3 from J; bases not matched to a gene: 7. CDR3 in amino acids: CASSRGTGANYEQYF. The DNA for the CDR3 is TGTGCCAGCAGTAGAGGGACAGGGGCTAACTACGAGCAGTACTTC.

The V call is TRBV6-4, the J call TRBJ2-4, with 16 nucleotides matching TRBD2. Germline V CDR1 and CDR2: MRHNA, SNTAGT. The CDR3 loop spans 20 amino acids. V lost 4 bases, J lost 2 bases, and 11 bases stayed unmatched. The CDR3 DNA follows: TGTGCCAGCAGTGGACGACCGGGACTAGCGGGGGGGCGGTCCAAAAACATTCAGTACTTC. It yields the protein CASSGRPGLAGGRSKNIQYF.

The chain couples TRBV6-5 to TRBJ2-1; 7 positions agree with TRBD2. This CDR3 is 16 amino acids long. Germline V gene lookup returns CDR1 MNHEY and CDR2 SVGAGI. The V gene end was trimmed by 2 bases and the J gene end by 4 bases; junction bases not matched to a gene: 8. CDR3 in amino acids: CASSYRGRATYNEQFF. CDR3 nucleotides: TGTGCCAGCAGTTACCGGGGGAGGGCCACATACAATGAGCAGTTCTTC.

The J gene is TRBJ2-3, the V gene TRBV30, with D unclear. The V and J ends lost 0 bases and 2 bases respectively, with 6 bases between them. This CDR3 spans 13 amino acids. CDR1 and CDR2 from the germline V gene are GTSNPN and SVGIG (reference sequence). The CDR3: CAWSVLDTDTQYF. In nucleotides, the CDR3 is TGTGCCTGGAGTGTACTTGACACAGATACGCAGTATTTT. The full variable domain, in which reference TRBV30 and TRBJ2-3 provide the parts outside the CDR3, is SQTIHQWPATLVQPVGSPLSLECTVEGTSNPNLYWYRQAAGRGLQLLFYSVGIGQISSEVPQNLSASRPQDRQFILSSKKLLLSDSGFYLCAWSVLDTDTQYFGPGTRLTVL.

In DNA form, the CDR3 reads TGTGCCATGAGGGGGGGCGGGAGTTACGAGCAGTACTTC. Its protein product is CAMRGGGSYEQYF. This chain connects TRBV10-3 to TRBJ2-7, with TRBD2 as a possible D gene (7 bases). The CDR3 covers 13 residues. Germline V gene data show CDR1 as ENHRY and CDR2 as SYGVKD. Trimming took off 9 bases at V and 4 bases at J, with 16 bases between the two ends.

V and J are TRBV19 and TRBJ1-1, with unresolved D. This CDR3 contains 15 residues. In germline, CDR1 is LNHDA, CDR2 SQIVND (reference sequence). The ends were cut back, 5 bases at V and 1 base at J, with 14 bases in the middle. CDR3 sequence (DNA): TGTGCCAGTAGTTCCCCGGGGTGGGGGAACACTGAAGCTTTCTTT. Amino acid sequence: CASSSPGWGNTEAFF.